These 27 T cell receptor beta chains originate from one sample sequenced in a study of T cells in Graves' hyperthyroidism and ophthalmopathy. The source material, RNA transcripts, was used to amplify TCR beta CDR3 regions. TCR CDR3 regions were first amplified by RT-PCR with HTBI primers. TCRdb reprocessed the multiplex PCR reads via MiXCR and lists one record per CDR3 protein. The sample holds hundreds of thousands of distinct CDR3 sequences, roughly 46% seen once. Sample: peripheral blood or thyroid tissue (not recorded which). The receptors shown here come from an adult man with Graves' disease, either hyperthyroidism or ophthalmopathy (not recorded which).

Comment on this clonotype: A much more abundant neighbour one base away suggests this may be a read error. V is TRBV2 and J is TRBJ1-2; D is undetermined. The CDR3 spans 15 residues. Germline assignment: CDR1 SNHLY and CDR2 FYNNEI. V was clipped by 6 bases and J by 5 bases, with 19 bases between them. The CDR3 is CASRDVAGRPYGYTF. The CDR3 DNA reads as TGTGCCAGCAGGGATGTAGCCGGACGGCCTTATGGCTACACCTTC.

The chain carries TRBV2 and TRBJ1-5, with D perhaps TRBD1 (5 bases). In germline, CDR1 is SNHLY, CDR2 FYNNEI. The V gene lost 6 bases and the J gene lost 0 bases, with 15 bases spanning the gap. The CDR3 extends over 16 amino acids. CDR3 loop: CASSQGVRTSNQPQHF. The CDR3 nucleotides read TGTGCCAGCAGCCAAGGGGTACGGACTAGCAATCAGCCCCAGCATTTT.

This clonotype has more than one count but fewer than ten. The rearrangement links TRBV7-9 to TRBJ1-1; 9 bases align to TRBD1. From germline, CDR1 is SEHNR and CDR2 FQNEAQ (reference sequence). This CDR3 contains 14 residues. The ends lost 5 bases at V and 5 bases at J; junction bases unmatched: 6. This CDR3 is CASSDDRGITEAFF. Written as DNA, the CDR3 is TGTGCCAGCAGCGACGACAGGGGGATAACTGAAGCTTTCTTT.

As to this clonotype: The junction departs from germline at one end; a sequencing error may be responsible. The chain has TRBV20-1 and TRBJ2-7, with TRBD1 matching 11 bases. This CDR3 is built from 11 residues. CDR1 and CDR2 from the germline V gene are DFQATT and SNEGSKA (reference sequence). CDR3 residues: CAGTGGSEQYF. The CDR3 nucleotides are TGTGCCGGGACAGGGGGTTCCGAGCAGTACTTC.

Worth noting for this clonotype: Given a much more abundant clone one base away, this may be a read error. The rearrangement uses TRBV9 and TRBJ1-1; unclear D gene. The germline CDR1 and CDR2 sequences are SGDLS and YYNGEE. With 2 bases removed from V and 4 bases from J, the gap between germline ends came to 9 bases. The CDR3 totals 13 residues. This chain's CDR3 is CASSVLMSTEAFF. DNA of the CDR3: TGTGCCAGCAGCGTCCTCATGAGCACTGAAGCTTTCTTT.

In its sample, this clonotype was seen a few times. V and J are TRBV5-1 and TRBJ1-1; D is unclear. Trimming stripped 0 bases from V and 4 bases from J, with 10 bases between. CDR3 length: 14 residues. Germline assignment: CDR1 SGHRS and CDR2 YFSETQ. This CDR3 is CASSLDDWGTEAFF. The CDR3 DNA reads TGCGCCAGCAGCTTGGACGATTGGGGCACTGAAGCTTTCTTT.

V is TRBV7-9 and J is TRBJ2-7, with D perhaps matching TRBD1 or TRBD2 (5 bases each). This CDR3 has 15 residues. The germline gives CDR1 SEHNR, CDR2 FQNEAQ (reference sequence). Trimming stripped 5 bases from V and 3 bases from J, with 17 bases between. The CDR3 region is CASSQSGRPNYEQYF. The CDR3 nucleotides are TGTGCCAGCAGCCAATCGGGACGACCAAACTACGAGCAGTACTTC.

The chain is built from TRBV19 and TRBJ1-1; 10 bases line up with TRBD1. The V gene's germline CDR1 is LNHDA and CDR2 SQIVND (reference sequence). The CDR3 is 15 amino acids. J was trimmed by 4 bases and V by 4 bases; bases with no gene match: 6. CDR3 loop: CASSRPGQGTTEAFF. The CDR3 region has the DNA TGTGCCAGTAGTAGGCCGGGACAGGGGACCACTGAAGCTTTCTTT. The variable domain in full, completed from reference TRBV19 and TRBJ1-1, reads DGGITQSPKYLFRKEGQNVTLSCEQNLNHDAMYWYRQDPGQGLRLIYYSQIVNDFQKGDIAEGYSVSREKKESFPLTVTSAQKNPTAFYLCASSRPGQGTTEAFFGQGTRLTVV.

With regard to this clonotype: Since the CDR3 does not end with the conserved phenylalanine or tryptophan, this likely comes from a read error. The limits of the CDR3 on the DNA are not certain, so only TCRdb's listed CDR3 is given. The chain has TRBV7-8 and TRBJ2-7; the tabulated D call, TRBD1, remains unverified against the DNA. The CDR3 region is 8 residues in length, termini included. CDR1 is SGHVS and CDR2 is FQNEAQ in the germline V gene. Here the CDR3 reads CASSFAGG.

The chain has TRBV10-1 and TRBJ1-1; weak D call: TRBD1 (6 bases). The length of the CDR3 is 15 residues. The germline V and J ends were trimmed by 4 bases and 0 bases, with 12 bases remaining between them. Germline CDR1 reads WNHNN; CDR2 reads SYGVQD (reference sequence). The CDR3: CASSVRRGVNTEAFF. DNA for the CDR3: TGCGCCAGCAGTGTCCGAAGGGGGGTGAACACTGAAGCTTTCTTT.

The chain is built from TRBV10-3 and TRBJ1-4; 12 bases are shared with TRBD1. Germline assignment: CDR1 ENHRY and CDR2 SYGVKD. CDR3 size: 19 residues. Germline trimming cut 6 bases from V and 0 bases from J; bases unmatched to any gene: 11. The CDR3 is CAIRGTGTGGVATNEKLFF. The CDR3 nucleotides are TGTGCCATCAGAGGCACCGGGACAGGGGGCGTTGCAACTAATGAAAAACTGTTTTTT.

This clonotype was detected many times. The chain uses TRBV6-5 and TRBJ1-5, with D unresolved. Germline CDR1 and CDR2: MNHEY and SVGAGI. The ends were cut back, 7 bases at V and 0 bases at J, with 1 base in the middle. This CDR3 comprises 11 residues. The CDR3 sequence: CASNSNQPQHF. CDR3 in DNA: TGTGCCAGCAATAGCAATCAGCCCCAGCATTTT.

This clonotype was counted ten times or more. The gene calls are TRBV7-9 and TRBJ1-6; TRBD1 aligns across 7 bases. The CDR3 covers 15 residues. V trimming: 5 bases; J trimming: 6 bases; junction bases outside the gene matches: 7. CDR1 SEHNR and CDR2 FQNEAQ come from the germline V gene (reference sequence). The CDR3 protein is CASSGTTGVNSPLHF. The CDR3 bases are TGTGCCAGCAGCGGGACCACAGGGGTTAATTCACCCCTCCACTTT. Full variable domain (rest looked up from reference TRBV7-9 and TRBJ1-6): DTGVSQNPRHKITKRGQNVTFRCDPISEHNRLYWYRQTLGQGPEFLTYFQNEAQLEKSRLLSDRFSAERPKGSFSTLEIQRTEQGDSAMYLCASSGTTGVNSPLHFGNGTRLTVT.

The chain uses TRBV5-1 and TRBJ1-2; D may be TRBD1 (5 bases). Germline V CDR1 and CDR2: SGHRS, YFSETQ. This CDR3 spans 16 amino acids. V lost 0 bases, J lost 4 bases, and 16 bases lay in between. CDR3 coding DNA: TGCGCCAGCAGCTTGGTGGGACGCCCCGTCACCTATGGCTACACCTTC. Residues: CASSLVGRPVTYGYTF.

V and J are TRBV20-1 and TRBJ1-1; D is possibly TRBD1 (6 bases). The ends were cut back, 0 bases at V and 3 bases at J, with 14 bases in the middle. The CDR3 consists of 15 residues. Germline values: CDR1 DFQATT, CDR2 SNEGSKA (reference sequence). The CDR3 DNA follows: TGCAGTGCTAGAGATAGGGGGAGTTTGGACACTGAAGCTTTCTTT. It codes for CSARDRGSLDTEAFF.

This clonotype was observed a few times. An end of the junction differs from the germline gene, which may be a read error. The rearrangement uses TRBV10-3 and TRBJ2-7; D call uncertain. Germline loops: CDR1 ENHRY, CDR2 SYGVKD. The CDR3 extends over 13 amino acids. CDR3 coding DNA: TGTGCCAGCAGTGAATCGGCTCCCTACGAGCAGTACTTC. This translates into CASSESAPYEQYF.

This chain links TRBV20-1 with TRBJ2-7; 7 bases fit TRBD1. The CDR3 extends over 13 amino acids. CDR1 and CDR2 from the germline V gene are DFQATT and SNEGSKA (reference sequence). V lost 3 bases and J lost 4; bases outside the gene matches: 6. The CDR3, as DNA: TGCAGTGCTAGTAGGGGGCTCGCTTACGAGCAGTACTTC. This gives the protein CSASRGLAYEQYF.

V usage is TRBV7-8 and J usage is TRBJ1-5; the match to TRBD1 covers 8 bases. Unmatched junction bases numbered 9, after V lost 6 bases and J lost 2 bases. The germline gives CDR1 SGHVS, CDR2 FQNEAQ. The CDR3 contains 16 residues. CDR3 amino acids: CASSYPRGQGNQPQHF. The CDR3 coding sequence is TGTGCCAGCAGTTACCCCAGGGGGCAGGGCAATCAGCCCCAGCATTTT.

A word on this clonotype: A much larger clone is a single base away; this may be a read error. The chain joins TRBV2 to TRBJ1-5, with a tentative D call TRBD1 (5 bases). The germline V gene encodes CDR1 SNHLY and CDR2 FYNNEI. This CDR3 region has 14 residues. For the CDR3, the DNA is TGTGCCGGCAGGGATTTAAGCGGCAATCAGCCCCAGCATTTT. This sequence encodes CAGRDLSGNQPQHF.

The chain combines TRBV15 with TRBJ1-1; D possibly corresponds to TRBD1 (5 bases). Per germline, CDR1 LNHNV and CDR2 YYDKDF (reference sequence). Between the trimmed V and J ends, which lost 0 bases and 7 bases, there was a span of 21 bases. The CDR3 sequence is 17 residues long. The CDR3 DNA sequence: TGTGCCACCAGCAGAGATCTTCGGACTCCCGGGGGAGGTGAAGCTTTCTTT. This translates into CATSRDLRTPGGGEAFF.

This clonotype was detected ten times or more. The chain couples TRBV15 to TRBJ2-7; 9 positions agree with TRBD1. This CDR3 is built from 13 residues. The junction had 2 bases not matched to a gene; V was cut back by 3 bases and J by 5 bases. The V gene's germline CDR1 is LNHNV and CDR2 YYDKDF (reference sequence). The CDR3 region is CATSRDRGHEQYF. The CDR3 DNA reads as TGTGCCACCAGCAGGGACAGGGGCCACGAGCAGTACTTC.

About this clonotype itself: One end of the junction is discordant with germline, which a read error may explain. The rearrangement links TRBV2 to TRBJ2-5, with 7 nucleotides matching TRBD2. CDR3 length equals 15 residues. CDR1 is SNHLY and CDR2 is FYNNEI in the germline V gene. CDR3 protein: CANSDRPGGQETQYF. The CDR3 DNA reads TGTGCCAACAGTGATAGGCCGGGGGGCCAAGAGACCCAGTACTTC.

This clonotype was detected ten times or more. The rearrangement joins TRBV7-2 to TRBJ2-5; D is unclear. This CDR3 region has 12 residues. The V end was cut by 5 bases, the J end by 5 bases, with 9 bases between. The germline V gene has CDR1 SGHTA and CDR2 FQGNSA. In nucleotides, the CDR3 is TGTGCCAGCAGCAAGCCCGGGGAGACCCAGTACTTC. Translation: CASSKPGETQYF.

The CDR3 loop is CSVGSNRNTIYF. CDR3 nucleotides: TGCAGCGTTGGCAGCAATCGAAACACCATATATTTT. V gene TRBV29-1 combines with J gene TRBJ1-3, with unresolved D. CDR3 size: 12 residues. Trimming left V 4 bases short and J 5 bases short, with 9 bases between. Per the germline V gene, CDR1 is SQVTM and CDR2 is ANQGSEA.

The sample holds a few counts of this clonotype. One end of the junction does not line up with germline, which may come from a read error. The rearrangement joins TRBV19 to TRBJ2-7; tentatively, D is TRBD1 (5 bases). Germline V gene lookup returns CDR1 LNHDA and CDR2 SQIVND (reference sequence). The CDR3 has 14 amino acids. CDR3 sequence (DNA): TGTGCCAGTAGTGATTGGGGCCAGAACTACAAGCAGTACTTC. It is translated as CASSDWGQNYKQYF. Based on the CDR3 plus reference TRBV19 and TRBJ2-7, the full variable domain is DGGITQSPKYLFRKEGQNVTLSCEQNLNHDAMYWYRQDPGQGLRLIYYSQIVNDFQKGDIAEGYSVSREKKESFPLTVTSAQKNPTAFYLCASSDWGQNYKQYFGPGTRLTVT.

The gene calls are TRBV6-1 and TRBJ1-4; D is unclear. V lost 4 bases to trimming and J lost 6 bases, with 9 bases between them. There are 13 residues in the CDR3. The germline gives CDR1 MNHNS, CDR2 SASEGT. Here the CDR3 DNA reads TGTGCCAGCAGTGTCTTGGGTTATGAAAAACTGTTTTTT. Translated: CASSVLGYEKLFF.

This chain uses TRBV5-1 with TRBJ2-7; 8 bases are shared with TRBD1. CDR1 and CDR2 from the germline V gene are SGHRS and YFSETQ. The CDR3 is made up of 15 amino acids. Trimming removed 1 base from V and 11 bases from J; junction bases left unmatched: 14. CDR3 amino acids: CASSLWGQDFTGEYF. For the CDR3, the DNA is TGCGCCAGCAGCTTGTGGGGACAGGACTTCACCGGGGAGTACTTC.